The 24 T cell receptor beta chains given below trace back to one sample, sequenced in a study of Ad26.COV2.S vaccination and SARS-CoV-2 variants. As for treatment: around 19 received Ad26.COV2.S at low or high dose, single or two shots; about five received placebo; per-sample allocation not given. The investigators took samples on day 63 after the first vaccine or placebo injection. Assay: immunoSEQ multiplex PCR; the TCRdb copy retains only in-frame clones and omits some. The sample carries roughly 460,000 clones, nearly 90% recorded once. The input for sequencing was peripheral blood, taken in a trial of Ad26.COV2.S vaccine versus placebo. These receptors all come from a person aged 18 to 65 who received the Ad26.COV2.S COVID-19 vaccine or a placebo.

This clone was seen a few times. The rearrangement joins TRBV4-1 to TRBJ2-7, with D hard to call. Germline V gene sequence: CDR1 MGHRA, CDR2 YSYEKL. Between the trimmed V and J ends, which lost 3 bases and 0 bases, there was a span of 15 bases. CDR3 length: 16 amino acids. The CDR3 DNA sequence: TGCGCCAGCAGCCAGATAGGCGGAATAAGCTCCTACGAGCAGTACTTC. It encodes CASSQIGGISSYEQYF.

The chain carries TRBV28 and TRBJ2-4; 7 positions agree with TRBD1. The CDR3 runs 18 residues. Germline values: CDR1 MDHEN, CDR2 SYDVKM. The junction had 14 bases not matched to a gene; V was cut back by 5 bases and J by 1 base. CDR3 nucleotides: TGTGCCAGCAGTCCGGGGACAGCCGGTCCTGAGGCCAAAAACATTCAGTACTTC. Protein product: CASSPGTAGPEAKNIQYF.

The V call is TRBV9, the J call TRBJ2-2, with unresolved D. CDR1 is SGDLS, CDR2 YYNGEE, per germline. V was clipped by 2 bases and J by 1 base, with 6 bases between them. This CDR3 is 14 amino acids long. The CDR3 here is CASSVAQNTGELFF. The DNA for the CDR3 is TGTGCCAGCAGCGTCGCACAGAACACCGGGGAGCTGTTTTTT.

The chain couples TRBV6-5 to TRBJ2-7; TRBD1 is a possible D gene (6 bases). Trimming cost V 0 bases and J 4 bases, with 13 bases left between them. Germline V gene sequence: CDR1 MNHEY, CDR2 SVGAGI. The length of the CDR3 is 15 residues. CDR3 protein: CASSYSMGATYEQYF. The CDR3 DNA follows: TGTGCCAGCAGTTACTCGATGGGGGCGACTTACGAGCAGTACTTC.

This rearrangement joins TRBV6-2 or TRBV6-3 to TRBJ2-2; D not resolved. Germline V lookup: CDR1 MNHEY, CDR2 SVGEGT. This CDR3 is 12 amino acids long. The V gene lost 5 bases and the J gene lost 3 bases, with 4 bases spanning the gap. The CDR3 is CASSPYTGELFF. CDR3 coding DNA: TGTGCCAGCAGTCCCTACACCGGGGAGCTGTTTTTT.

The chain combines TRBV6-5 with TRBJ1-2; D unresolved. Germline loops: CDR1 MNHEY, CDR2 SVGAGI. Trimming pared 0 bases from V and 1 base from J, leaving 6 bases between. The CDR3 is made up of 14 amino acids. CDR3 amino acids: CASSYSQYNYGYTF. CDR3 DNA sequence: TGTGCCAGCAGTTACTCACAGTATAACTATGGCTACACCTTC.

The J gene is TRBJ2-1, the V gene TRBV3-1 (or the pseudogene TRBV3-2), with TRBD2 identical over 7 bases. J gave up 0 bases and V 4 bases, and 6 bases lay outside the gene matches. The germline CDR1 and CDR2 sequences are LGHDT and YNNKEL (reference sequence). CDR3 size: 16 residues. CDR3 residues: CASSPPSGGSYNEQFF. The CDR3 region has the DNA TGTGCCAGCAGCCCCCCTAGCGGAGGCTCCTACAATGAGCAGTTCTTC.

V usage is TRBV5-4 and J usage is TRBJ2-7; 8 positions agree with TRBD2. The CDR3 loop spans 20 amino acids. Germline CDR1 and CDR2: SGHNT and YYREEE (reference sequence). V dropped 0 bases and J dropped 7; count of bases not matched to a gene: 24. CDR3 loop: CASSLVGEGEPGLGVLEQYF. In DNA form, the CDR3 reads TGTGCCAGCAGCTTGGTTGGGGAAGGGGAACCGGGACTAGGAGTGTTGGAGCAGTACTTC.

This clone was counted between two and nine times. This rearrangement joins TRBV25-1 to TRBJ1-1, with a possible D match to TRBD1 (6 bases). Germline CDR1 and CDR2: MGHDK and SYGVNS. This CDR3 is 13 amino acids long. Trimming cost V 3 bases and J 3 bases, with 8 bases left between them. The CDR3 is CASSEGGHTEAFF. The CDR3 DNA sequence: TGTGCCAGCAGTGAGGGGGGGCACACTGAAGCTTTCTTT.

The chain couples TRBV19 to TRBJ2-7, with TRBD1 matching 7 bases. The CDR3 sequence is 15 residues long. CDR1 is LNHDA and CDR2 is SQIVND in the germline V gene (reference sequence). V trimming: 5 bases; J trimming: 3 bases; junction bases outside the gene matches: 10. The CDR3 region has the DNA TGTGCCAGTAGTCCGAGAAGAGGACAGGTCTACGAGCAGTACTTC. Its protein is CASSPRRGQVYEQYF.

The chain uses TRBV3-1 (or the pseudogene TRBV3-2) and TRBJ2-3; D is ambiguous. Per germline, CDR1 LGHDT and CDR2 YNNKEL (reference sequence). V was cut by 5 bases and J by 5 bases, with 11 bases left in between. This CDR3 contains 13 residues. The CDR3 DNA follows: TGTGCCAGCAGCTCTAATACTGGAGATACGCAGTATTTT. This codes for CASSSNTGDTQYF.

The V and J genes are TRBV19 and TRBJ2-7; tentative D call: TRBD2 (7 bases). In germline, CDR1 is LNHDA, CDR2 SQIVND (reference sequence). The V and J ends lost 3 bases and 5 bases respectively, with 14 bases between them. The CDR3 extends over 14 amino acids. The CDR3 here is CASSISGGGDEQYF. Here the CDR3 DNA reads TGTGCCAGTAGTATTTCTGGGGGGGGCGACGAGCAGTACTTC. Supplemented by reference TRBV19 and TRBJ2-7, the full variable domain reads DGGITQSPKYLFRKEGQNVTLSCEQNLNHDAMYWYRQDPGQGLRLIYYSQIVNDFQKGDIAEGYSVSREKKESFPLTVTSAQKNPTAFYLCASSISGGGDEQYFGPGTRLTVT.

The CDR3 DNA reads as TGTGCCAGCAGCCAAGATTTGAAAAAGAACACTGAAGCTTTCTTT. It specifies CASSQDLKKNTEAFF. The rearrangement uses TRBV3-1 (or the pseudogene TRBV3-2) and TRBJ1-1; no clear D. Germline V lookup: CDR1 LGHDT, CDR2 YNNKEL (reference sequence). V lost 0 bases, J lost 1 base, and 9 bases lay in between. The length of the CDR3 is 15 residues.

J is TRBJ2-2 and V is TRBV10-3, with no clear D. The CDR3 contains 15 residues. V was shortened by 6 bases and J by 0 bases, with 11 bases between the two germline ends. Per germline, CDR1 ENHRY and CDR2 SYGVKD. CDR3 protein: CAISSLDTNTGELFF. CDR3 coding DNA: TGTGCCATCAGCTCCCTTGATACGAACACCGGGGAGCTGTTTTTT.

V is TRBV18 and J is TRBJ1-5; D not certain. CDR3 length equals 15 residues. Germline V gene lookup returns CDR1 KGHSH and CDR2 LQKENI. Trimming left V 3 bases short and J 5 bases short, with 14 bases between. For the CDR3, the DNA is TGTGCCAGCTCACCCTCGGCGGCTCCTGATCAGCCCCAGCATTTT. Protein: CASSPSAAPDQPQHF.

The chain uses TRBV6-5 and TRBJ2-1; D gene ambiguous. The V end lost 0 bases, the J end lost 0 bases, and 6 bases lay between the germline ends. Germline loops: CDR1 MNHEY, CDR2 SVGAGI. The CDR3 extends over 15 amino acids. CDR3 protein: CASSYSLSSYNEQFF. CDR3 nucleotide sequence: TGTGCCAGCAGTTACTCTCTCAGCTCCTACAATGAGCAGTTCTTC.

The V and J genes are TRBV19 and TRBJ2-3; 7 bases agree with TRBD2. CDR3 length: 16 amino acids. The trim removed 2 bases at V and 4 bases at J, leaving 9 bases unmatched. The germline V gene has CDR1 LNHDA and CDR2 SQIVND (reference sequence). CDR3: CASSISSGSGPDTQYF. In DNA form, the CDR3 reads TGTGCCAGTAGTATATCTAGCGGTAGCGGTCCAGATACGCAGTATTTT.

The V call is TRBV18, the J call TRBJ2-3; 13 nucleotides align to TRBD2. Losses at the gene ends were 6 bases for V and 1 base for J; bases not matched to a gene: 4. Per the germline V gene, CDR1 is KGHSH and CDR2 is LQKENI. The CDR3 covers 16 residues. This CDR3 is CASSAGTSGGTDTQYF. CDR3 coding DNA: TGTGCCAGCTCGGCAGGGACTAGCGGGGGCACAGATACGCAGTATTTT.

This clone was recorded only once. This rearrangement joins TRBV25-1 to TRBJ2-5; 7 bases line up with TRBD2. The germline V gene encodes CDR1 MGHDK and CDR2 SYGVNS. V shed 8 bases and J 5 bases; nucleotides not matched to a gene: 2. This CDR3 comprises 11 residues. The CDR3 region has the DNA TGTGCCAGCGGGGGGGTCGAGACCCAGTACTTC. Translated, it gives CASGGVETQYF.

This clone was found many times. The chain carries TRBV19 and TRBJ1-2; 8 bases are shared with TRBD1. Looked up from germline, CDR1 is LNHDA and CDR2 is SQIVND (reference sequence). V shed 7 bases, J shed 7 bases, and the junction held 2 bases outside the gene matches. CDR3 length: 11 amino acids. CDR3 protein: CASNDRGGYTF. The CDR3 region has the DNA TGTGCCAGTAACGACAGGGGTGGCTACACCTTC.

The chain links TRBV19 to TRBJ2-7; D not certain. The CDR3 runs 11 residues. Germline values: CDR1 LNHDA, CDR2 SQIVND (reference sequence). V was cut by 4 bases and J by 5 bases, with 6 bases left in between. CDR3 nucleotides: TGTGCCAGTAGTAGCCGGGACGAGCAGTACTTC. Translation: CASSSRDEQYF.

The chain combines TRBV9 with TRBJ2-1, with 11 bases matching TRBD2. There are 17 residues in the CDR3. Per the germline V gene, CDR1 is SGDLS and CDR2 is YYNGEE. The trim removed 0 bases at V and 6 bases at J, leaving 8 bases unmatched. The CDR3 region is CASSVGLGLAGGNEQFF. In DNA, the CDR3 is TGTGCCAGCAGCGTAGGGTTGGGTCTAGCGGGAGGCAATGAGCAGTTCTTC.

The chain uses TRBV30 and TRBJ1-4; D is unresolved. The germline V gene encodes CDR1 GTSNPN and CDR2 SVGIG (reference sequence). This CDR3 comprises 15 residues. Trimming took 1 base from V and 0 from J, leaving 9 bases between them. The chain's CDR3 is CAWSANRATNEKLFF. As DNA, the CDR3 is TGTGCCTGGAGTGCAAACAGAGCAACTAATGAAAAACTGTTTTTT.

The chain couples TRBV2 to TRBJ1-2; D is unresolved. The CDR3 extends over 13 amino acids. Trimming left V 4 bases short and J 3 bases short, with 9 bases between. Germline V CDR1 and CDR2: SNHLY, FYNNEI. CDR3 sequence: CASSGGSYYGYTF. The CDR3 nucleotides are TGTGCCAGCAGTGGAGGCAGCTACTATGGCTACACCTTC.